The T cell receptor (beta chain) under discussion was sequenced for a study of T cell changes during pregnancy in multiple sclerosis. Assay used: immunoSEQ multiplex PCR; TCRdb lists only in-frame clones, some missing. The data hold 50,000 to 65,000 clones, with around 96% observed a single time. In germline, CDR1 is SGDLS, CDR2 YYNGEE. This CDR3 is 15 amino acids long. The junction had 4 bases not matched to a gene; V was cut back by 0 bases and J by 6 bases. The source was CD8+ T cells from peripheral blood mononuclear cells, collected after pregnancy. The chain couples TRBV9 to TRBJ2-1; 9 bases fit TRBD1. The sequence was collected from a female donor with multiple sclerosis, enrolled in a pregnancy study. CDR3 sequence reads: CASSVEGTGFNEQFF. DNA for the CDR3: TGTGCCAGCAGCGTAGAAGGGACAGGGTTCAATGAGCAGTTCTTC.